One T cell receptor (beta chain) is described in this entry. Its recognized antigen is unknown. The record has no base qualities; no much larger clone is one base away. The data were obtained in a study of blood T cell repertoires in COVID-19 (dated by TCRdb to about 2020). Regarding the complete study: Samples from collaborators originated in the United States, Italy and Spain and spanned both the acute and convalescent phases of COVID-19. Where HLA class I and class II types were available, the types were taken from metadata supplied by the sample provider, not from assay-based typing. The repertoires were released in a freely available public database intended as a resource for research on the immune response to SARS-CoV-2. The prospective study material was composed of cDNA or gDNA derived from T cells, B-cell-depleted T cells, or PBMCs. The sample metadata nearly always contained a de-identified subject ID, COVID-19 status, age in years and sex. The dataset comprised deeply sampled blood TCRbeta repertoires from subjects exposed to, actively infected with, or recovered from COVID-19. The samples were drawn from the first 160 participants of the ongoing ImmuneRACE study and from 1,254 subjects provided by 6 global collaborators. General conclusions and limits of the study: The quantity of clinical and demographic metadata differed by source and by participant and was supplied without curation.

The CDR3, from cysteine to phenylalanine, totals 15 residues. Just CDR3 DNA is preserved here, 45 bases in frame from base 1. CDR1 MDHEN and CDR2 SYDVKM were looked up in the germline V gene. V trim: 6 bases; J trim: 5 bases; unmatched bases: 11. The immunoSEQ Assay, a bias-controlled multiplex PCR, was used to amplify TCRbeta CDR3 regions from genomic DNA. The paper's processing steps were these. Within the assay, amplification of reference gene primers was used to estimate how many nucleated cells each sample contained. To quantify the absolute abundance of each unique TCRbeta CDR3 rearrangement, sequence reads were collapsed and filtered. For each sample, productive Simpson clonality was calculated by taking the square root of Simpson's diversity index across productive rearrangements. The source is immuneACCESS, and TCRdb retained only in-frame sequences with V and J called. Part of the clones is not carried over; for the studies checked, unresolved V genes explain less than half of this, and the remainder is unexplained. V and J calls and clone size are given by that table; D and trimming were obtained from the DNA. The sample table shows 100,000 to 150,000 clones, and around four fifths are seen once. Around 11% of the sample comes from the top ten.

Each collaborating institution followed its own protocols to collect whole blood in K2EDTA tubes. For TCRbeta analysis, collaborators shipped samples in one of three forms: frozen whole blood, isolated PBMCs, or DNA extracted from either of those sample types. The origin of this receptor is a man aged 55 to 70 with acute or convalescent COVID-19. The rearranged chain carries TRBV28 and TRBJ2-5, with 8 bases aligning to TRBD1. Specimen: peripheral blood. CDR3 protein: CASRIRTGSRETQYF. In nucleotide form, the sequence is TGTGCCAGCAGGATCCGGACAGGGAGTAGGGAGACCCAGTACTTC.